A selection of T cell receptor beta chains follows, all from one sample in a study of T cell changes during pregnancy in multiple sclerosis. The repertoire was sequenced with immunoSEQ multiplex PCR; TCRdb's copy has only in-frame clones and lacks some. The data show almost 35,000 clones, approximately 90% seen once. This sample comprised peripheral blood, obtained in the second trimester of pregnancy. These receptors all come from a female donor in good health, enrolled as a control in a pregnancy study. Each CDR3 is given with its conserved first and last residue. The order of the fields is J gene, V gene, D gene, clone size, CDR3 DNA, CDR3 protein. The D gene is left open where the match is weak. Clone size, where shown, is once, few, many, or a class for clones that have expanded.

TRBJ2-3,TRBV15,TRBD2,.,TGTGCCACCAGCAGAGAGCGGGGGACGATTGGGTATACGCAGTATTTT,CATSRERGTIGYTQYF
TRBJ2-7,TRBV29-1,.,.,TGCAGCGCCCGGACTGACCCCCCCTACGAGCAGTACTTC,CSARTDPPYEQYF
TRBJ1-5,TRBV7-8,.,.,TGTGCCAGCAGCTTAACAGGGCCGAAAAGCAATCAGCCCCAGCATTTT,CASSLTGPKSNQPQHF
TRBJ2-7,TRBV7-3,TRBD2,.,TGTGCCAGCAGCTTAACCGGGACTAGCCCCTACGAGCAGTACTTC,CASSLTGTSPYEQYF
TRBJ1-2,TRBV28,.,.,TGTGCCAGCAGTCTCGGCAGGGATGGCTACACCTTC,CASSLGRDGYTF
TRBJ2-4,TRBV9,.,once,TGTGCCAGCAGCGTAGAGGGCGGGAAGAACATTCAGTACTTC,CASSVEGGKNIQYF
TRBJ1-2,TRBV28,.,.,TGTGCCAGCAGTACCCCGGGAGCGAAGGTAGTTGGCTACACCTTC,CASSTPGAKVVGYTF
TRBJ2-1,TRBV11-2,TRBD1,.,TGTGCCAGCAGCCCATCGGACAGGGGAGACAATGAGCAGTTCTTC,CASSPSDRGDNEQFF
TRBJ1-6,TRBV6-4,.,once,TGTGCCAGCAGTGACGGGCCCTCACCCCTCCACTTT,CASSDGPSPLHF
TRBJ1-1,TRBV18,.,once,TGTGCCAGCTCACCAGGAGTAGGAAGGAACACTGAAGCTTTCTTT,CASSPGVGRNTEAFF
TRBJ2-1,TRBV6-6,TRBD2,.,TGTGCCAGCAGTCAGCCTATAGCGGGACCTTACAATGAGCAGTTCTTC,CASSQPIAGPYNEQFF
TRBJ1-2,TRBV7-2,TRBD1,.,TGTGCCAGCAGCATTGACAGGGGTTTTGGCTACACCTTC,CASSIDRGFGYTF
TRBJ2-2,TRBV7-2,.,once,TGTGCCAGCAGCAAGGCGGATGGCTACACCGGGGAGCTGTTTTTT,CASSKADGYTGELFF
TRBJ1-1,TRBV28,.,.,TGTGCCAGCAGTTTCTGGAGACAGACTGAAGCTTTCTTT,CASSFWRQTEAFF
TRBJ2-7,TRBV16,.,.,TGTGCCAGCAGCCCCATGGGGACTTACGAGCAGTACTTC,CASSPMGTYEQYF
TRBJ1-6,TRBV4-1,.,.,TGCGCCAGCAGACGGGTCCCAAATTCACCCCTCCACTTT,CASRRVPNSPLHF
TRBJ1-4,TRBV27,TRBD1,.,TGTGCCAGCAGTTTATATGGTCAGGGGGCACCCGAAAAACTGTTTTTT,CASSLYGQGAPEKLFF
TRBJ2-1,TRBV4-1,.,.,TGCGCCAGCAGCCAAGATCTCGGGAGTCGAAGCTCCTACAATGAGCAGTTCTTC,CASSQDLGSRSSYNEQFF
TRBJ2-3,TRBV2,.,.,TGTGCCAGCATTCCAGCGTCTAGCACAGATACGCAGTATTTT,CASIPASSTDTQYF
TRBJ1-3,TRBV27,TRBD1,.,TGTGCCAGCAGTCACCCGCCCCAACGGGACAGTGTTATAAACACCATATATTTT,CASSHPPQRDSVINTIYF
TRBJ2-7,TRBV27,.,medium-sized,TGTGCCAGCAGTCAAACCTACGAGCAGTACTTC,CASSQTYEQYF
TRBJ1-2,TRBV29-1,.,once,TGCAGCGTTGAAGACCTAAATCAGCGGGGGCCCCGCCTCTATGGCTACACCTTC,CSVEDLNQRGPRLYGYTF
TRBJ1-5,TRBV12-5,.,.,TGTGCTAGTGGTTTCGGACAGAATAGCAATCAGCCCCAGCATTTT,CASGFGQNSNQPQHF
TRBJ2-1,TRBV11-1,.,.,TGTGCCAGCAGATCGAACAGGGGAGGCGAGCAGTTCTTC,CASRSNRGGEQFF
TRBJ2-7,TRBV4-2,TRBD1,.,TGTGCCAGCAGCCAAACGACAGGGGCCTCCTACGAGCAGTACTTC,CASSQTTGASYEQYF
TRBJ1-1,TRBV28,.,.,TGTGCCAGCAGCCCAAGCCGACAGTACACTGAAGCTTTCTTT,CASSPSRQYTEAFF
TRBJ1-6,TRBV19,TRBD1,.,TGTGCCAGTAGTTCCCGGGACAGTTTAAATTCACCCCTCCACTTT,CASSSRDSLNSPLHF
TRBJ1-1,TRBV4-3,TRBD1,.,TGCGCCAGCAGCCAAGATGCAGGGGGCGTAACTGAAGCTTTCTTT,CASSQDAGGVTEAFF
TRBJ2-1,TRBV7-9,.,.,TGTGCCAGCAGCTTCCCAGGGGCAGTGAATGAGCAGTTCTTC,CASSFPGAVNEQFF
TRBJ2-7,TRBV9,TRBD1,.,TGTGCCAGCAGCCCGGGACAGCAATCCTACGAGCAGTACTTC,CASSPGQQSYEQYF
TRBJ2-5,TRBV7-7,.,.,TGTGCCAGCAGCCGAGGAGGGTGGGAGACCCAGTACTTC,CASSRGGWETQYF
TRBJ1-1,TRBV6-4,.,.,TGTGCCAGCAGTGACTCTCCAGGACAGGAAGCTTTCTTT,CASSDSPGQEAFF
TRBJ1-4,TRBV27,.,.,TGTGCCAGCAGTTTGGCCCATCAGGGTCGGGCTAATGAAAAACTGTTTTTT,CASSLAHQGRANEKLFF
TRBJ2-1,TRBV10-3,TRBD2,.,TGTGCCATCACTTCCCTAGCGGGAGAGGGAAATGAGCAGTTCTTC,CAITSLAGEGNEQFF
TRBJ1-1,TRBV4-2,.,.,TGTGCCAGCAGCCAAACGGTTGGGACAGAAGCTTTCTTT,CASSQTVGTEAFF
TRBJ2-5,TRBV19,TRBD1,.,TGTGCCAGTAGTGAATGGACAGGGGGAGGAGAGACCCAGTACTTC,CASSEWTGGGETQYF
TRBJ2-7,TRBV6-5,TRBD1,.,TGTGCCAGCAGGCCCAAAGGGACAGGGTGGGTCGAGCAGTACTTC,CASRPKGTGWVEQYF
TRBJ2-1,TRBV7-6,.,.,TGTGCCAGCAGCTTAGGGCCACGGGGGTCGGGATACAATGAGCAGTTCTTC,CASSLGPRGSGYNEQFF
TRBJ1-1,TRBV5-6,.,.,TGTGCCAGCAGTCCCGGGGGAGAGATGAACACTGAAGCTTTCTTT,CASSPGGEMNTEAFF
TRBJ1-1,TRBV27,.,.,TGTGCCAGCAGCAGGGATTTCGCTATGAACACTGAAGCTTTCTTT,CASSRDFAMNTEAFF
TRBJ2-7,TRBV7-6,.,.,TGTGCCAGCAGCCCCCTAGGTACCCTCTCCTACGAGCAGTACTTC,CASSPLGTLSYEQYF